Below are 3 T cell receptor delta chains sequenced from a single sample in a study of Vδ1+ human thymocytes. The template was reverse-transcribed extracted RNA. CDR3 amplicons came from multiplex PCR with pooled V-gene forward and constant-region reverse primers. TCRdb re-identified clones in the multiplex PCR reads via CATT. Of 50,000 to 60,000 delta-chain clones in the sample, around 16% were seen once. Which antigens these TCRs recognize remains unknown. General study results and limits: Thymic TRG and TRD repertoires appeared highly polyclonal.

Sequences were obtained from Vdelta1+ gamma-delta thymocytes from the thymus. Stated subset: FACS-sorted CD3+ TCRalphabeta- TCRVdelta1+ TCRVdelta2- thymocytes. These receptor sequences come from a girl less than two years old who had congenital heart surgery.

The chain carries TRDV1 and TRDJ1; D gene unclear. V was pared by 2 bases and J by 4 bases, with 5 bases between. Germline-derived CDR1 and CDR2 are TSWWSYY and QGS. This CDR3 has 12 amino acids. CDR3: CALGEYDDKLIF. Written as DNA, the CDR3 is TGTGCTCTTGGGGAATATGACGATAAACTCATCTTT.

This clone was seen a handful of times. The chain links TRDV1 to TRDJ1; tentative D call: TRDD2 (5 bases). The CDR3 consists of 20 residues. V lost 0 bases and J 3 bases, leaving 26 bases between the germline ends. Per the germline V gene, CDR1 is TSWWSYY and CDR2 is QGS. In nucleotides, the CDR3 is TGTGCTCTTGGGGAACTTCCCTACCCTCTTACAAAAAGCCGGTCCGATAAACTCATCTTT. Amino acid sequence: CALGELPYPLTKSRSDKLIF.

This clone appeared a few times. This chain joins TRDV1 and TRDJ1; 13 bases match TRDD3. CDR1 is TSWWSYY and CDR2 is QGS in the germline V gene. Trimming at V came to 2 bases and at J to 2 bases, leaving 14 bases not matched to a gene. The CDR3 spans 20 residues. CDR3 amino acids: CALGELVREYWGIRTDKLIF. The CDR3, as DNA: TGTGCTCTTGGGGAATTGGTGAGGGAGTACTGGGGGATACGTACCGATAAACTCATCTTT.